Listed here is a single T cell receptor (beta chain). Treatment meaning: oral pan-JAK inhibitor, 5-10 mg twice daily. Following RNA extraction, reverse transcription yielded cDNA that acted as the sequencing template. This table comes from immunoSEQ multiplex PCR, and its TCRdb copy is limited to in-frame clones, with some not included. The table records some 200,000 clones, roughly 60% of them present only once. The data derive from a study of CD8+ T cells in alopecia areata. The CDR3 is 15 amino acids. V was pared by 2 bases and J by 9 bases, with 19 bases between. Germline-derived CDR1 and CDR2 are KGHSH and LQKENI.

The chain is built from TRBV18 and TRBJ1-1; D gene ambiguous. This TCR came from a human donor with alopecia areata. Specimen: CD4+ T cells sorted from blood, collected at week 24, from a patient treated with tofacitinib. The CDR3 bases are TGTGCCAGCTCACCATACGTTGCTTTTCAGGACCAAGCTTTCTTT. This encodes CASSPYVAFQDQAFF.